The T cell receptor beta chain described here comes from a study of blood T cell repertoires in COVID-19. Per the germline V gene, CDR1 is LGHNT and CDR2 is FRNRAP. V trimming: 2 bases; J trimming: 8 bases; junction bases outside the gene matches: 7. The CDR3 has 14 residues. Using immunoSEQ multiplex PCR, the repertoire was profiled, and TCRdb retains in-frame clones only, with some absent. The table has under 60,000 clones, 70% to 85% seen once; the top ten hold 25%. The TCR sequence derives from a man between 65 and 79 years old with acute or convalescent COVID-19. V usage is TRBV12-5 and J usage is TRBJ1-2; 8 bases line up with TRBD1. Sequencing was done on a sample of peripheral blood. CDR3 sequence: CASGLPQGAKGYTF. CDR3 coding DNA: TGTGCTAGTGGTTTGCCGCAGGGGGCTAAGGGCTACACCTTC.